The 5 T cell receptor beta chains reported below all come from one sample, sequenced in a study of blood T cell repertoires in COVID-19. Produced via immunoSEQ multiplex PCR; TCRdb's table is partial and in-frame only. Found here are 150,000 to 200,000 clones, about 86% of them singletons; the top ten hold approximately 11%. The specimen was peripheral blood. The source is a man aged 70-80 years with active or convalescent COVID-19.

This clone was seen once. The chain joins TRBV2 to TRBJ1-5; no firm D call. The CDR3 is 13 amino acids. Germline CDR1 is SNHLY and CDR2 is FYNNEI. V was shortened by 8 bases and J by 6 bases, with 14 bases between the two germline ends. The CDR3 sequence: CASHRESGQPQHF. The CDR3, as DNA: TGTGCCAGCCACCGAGAGTCGGGTCAGCCCCAGCATTTT.

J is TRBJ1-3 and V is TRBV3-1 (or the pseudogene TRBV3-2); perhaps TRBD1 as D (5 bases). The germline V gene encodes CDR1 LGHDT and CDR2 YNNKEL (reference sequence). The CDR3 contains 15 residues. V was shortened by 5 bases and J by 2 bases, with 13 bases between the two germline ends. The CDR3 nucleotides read TGTGCCAGCAGCTACGGGACTCCCACTGGAAACACCATATATTTT. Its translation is CASSYGTPTGNTIYF.

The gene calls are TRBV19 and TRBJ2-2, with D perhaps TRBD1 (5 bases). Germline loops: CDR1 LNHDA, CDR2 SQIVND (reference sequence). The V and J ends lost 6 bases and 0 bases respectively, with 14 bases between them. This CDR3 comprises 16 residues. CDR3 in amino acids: CASSKQVFANTGELFF. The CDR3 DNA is TGTGCCAGTAGCAAACAGGTCTTCGCGAACACCGGGGAGCTGTTTTTT.

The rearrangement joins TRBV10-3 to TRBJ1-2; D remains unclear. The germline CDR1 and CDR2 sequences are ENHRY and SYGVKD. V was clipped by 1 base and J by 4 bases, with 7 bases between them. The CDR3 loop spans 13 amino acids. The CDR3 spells CAISELSPYGYTF. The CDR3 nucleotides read TGTGCCATCAGTGAGTTAAGCCCCTATGGCTACACCTTC.

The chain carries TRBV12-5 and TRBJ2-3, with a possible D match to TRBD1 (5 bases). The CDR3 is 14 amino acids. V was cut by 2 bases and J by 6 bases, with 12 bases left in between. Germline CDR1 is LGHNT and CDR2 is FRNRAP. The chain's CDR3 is CASGLMTQGDTQYF. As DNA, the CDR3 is TGTGCTAGTGGTTTGATGACGCAGGGTGATACGCAGTATTTT. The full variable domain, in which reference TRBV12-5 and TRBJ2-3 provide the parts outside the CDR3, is DARVTQTPRHKVTEMGQEVTMRCQPILGHNTVFWYRQTMMQGLELLAYFRNRAPLDDSGMPKDRFSAEMPDATLATLKIQPSEPRDSAVYFCASGLMTQGDTQYFGPGTRLTVL.